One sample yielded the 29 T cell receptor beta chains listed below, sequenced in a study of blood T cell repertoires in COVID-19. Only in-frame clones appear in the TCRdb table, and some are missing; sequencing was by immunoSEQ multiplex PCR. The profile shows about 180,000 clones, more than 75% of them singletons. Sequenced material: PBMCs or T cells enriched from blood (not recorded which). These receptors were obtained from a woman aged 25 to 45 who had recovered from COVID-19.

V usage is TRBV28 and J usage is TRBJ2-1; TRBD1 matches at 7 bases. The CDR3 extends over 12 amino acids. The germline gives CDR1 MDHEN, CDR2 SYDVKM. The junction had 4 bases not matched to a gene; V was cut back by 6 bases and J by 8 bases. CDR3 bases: TGTGCCAGCAGGACAGGGTTTGATGAGCAGTTCTTC. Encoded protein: CASRTGFDEQFF.

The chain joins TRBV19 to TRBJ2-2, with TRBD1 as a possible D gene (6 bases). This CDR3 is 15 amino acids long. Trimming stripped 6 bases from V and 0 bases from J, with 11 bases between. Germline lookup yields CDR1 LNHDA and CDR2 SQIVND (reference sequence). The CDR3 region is CASRRTAANTGELFF. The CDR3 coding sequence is TGTGCCAGTAGGCGGACAGCGGCGAACACCGGGGAGCTGTTTTTT.

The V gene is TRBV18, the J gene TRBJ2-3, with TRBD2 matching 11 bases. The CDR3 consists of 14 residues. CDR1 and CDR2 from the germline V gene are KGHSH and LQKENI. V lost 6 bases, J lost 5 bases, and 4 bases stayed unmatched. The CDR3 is CASSPGLAGDTQYF. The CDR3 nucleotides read TGTGCCAGCTCCCCAGGACTAGCGGGAGATACGCAGTATTTT.

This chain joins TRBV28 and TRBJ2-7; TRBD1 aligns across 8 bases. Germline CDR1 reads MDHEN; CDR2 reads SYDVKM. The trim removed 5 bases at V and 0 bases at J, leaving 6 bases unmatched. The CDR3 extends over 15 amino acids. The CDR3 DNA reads TGTGCCAGCAGTCGACGGGACAGGTCCTCCTACGAGCAGTACTTC. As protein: CASSRRDRSSYEQYF.

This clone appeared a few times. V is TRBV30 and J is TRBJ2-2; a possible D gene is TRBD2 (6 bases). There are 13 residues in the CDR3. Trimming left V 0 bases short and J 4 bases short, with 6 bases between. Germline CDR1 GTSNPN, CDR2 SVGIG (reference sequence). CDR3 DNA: TGTGCCTGGAGTGTGGGGGGCACCGGGGAGCTGTTTTTT. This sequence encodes CAWSVGGTGELFF.

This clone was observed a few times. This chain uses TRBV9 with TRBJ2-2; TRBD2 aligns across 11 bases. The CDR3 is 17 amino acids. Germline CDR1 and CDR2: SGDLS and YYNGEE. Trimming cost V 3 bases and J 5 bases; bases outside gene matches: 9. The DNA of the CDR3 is TGTGCCAGCAGCGCGGCTGTAGCGGGAGGGCCTACCGGGGAGCTGTTTTTT. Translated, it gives CASSAAVAGGPTGELFF.

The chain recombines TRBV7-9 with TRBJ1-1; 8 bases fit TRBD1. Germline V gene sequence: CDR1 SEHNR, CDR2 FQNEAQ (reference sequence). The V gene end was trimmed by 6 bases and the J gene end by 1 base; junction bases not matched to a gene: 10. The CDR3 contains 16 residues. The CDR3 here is CASSLISQGANTEAFF. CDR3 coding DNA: TGTGCCAGCAGTCTAATTTCCCAGGGGGCGAACACTGAAGCTTTCTTT.

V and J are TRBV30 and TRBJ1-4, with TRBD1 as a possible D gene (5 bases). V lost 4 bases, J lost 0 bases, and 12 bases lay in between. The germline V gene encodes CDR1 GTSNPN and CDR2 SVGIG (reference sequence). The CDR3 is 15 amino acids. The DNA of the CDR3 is TGTGCCTGGAAGGGGATAAGCACAACTAATGAAAAACTGTTTTTT. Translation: CAWKGISTTNEKLFF.

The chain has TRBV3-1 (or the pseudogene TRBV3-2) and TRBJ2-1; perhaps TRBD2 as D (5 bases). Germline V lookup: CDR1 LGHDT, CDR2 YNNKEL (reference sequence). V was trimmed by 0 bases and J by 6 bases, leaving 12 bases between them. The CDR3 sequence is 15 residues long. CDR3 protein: CASSQDERAFNEQFF. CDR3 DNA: TGTGCCAGCAGCCAAGATGAGAGGGCCTTCAATGAGCAGTTCTTC.

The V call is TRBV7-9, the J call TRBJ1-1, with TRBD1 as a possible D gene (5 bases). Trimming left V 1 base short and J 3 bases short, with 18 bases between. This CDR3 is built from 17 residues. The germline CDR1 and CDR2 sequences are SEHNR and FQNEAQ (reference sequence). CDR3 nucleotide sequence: TGTGCCAGCAGCTTAGAGAAAGGGAGGGCGGGGGACACTGAAGCTTTCTTT. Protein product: CASSLEKGRAGDTEAFF.

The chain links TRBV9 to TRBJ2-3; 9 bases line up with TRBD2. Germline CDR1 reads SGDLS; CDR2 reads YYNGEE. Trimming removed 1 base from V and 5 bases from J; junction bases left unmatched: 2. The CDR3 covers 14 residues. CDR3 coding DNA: TGTGCCAGCAGCGTAATACTAGCGGGAGATACGCAGTATTTT. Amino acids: CASSVILAGDTQYF. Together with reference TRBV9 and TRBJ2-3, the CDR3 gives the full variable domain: DSGVTQTPKHLITATGQRVTLRCSPRSGDLSVYWYQQSLDQGLQFLIQYYNGEERAKGNILERFSAQQFPDLHSELNLSSLELGDSALYFCASSVILAGDTQYFGPGTRLTVL.

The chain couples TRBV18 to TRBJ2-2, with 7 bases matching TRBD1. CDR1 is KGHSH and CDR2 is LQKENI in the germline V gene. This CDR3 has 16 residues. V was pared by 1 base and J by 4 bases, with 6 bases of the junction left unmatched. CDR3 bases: TGTGCCAGCTCACCACAGGGGGCGCTGGGCACCGGGGAGCTGTTTTTT. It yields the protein CASSPQGALGTGELFF. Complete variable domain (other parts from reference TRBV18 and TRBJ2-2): NAGVMQNPRHLVRRRGQEARLRCSPMKGHSHVYWYRQLPEEGLKFMVYLQKENIIDESGMPKERFSAEFPKEGPSILRIQQVVRGDSAAYFCASSPQGALGTGELFFGEGSRLTVL.

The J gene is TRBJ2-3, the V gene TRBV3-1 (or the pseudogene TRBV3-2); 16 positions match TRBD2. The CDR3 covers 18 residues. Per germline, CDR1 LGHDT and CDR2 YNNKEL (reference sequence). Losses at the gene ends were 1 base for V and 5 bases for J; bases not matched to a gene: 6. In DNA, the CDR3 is TGTGCCAGCAGCCAAGGAGGGACTAGCGGGGGGGGTGGAGATACGCAGTATTTT. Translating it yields CASSQGGTSGGGGDTQYF.

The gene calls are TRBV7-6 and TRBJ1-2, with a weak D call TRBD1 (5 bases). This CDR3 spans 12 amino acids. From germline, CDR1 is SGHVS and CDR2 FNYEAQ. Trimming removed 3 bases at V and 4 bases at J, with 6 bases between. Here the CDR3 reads CASSLTVYGYTF. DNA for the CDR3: TGTGCCAGCAGCTTGACAGTCTATGGCTACACCTTC. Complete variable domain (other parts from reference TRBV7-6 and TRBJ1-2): GAGVSQSPRYKVTKRGQDVALRCDPISGHVSLYWYRQALGQGPEFLTYFNYEAQQDKSGLPNDRFSAERPEGSISTLTIQRTEQRDSAMYRCASSLTVYGYTFGSGTRLTVV.

CDR3: CASSPFAGVMAYEQYF. CDR3 DNA sequence: TGTGCCAGCAGCCCCTTTGCGGGAGTGATGGCCTACGAGCAGTACTTC. The gene calls are TRBV11-2 and TRBJ2-7, with TRBD2 matching over 7 bases. Germline loops: CDR1 SGHAT, CDR2 FQNNGV. The CDR3 spans 16 residues. V shed 5 bases and J 2 bases; nucleotides not matched to a gene: 12.

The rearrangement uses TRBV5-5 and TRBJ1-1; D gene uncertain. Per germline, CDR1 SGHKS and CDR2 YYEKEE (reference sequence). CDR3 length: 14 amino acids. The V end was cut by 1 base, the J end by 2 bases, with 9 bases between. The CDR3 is CASSLQVLNTEAFF. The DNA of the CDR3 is TGTGCCAGCAGCTTGCAGGTTCTAAACACTGAAGCTTTCTTT.

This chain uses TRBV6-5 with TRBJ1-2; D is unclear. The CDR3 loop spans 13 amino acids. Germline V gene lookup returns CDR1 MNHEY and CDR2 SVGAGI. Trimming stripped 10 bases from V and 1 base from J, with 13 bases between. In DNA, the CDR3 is TGTGCCATCGGGGAGTTGCTTAACTATGGCTACACCTTC. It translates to CAIGELLNYGYTF.

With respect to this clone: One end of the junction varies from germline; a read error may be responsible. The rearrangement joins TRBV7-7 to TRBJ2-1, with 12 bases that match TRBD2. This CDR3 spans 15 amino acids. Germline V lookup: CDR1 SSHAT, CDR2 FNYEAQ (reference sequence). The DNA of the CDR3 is TGTGCTAGCAGCTTAGCTAGCGGGAGGGGCAATGAGCAGTTCTTC. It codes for CASSLASGRGNEQFF.

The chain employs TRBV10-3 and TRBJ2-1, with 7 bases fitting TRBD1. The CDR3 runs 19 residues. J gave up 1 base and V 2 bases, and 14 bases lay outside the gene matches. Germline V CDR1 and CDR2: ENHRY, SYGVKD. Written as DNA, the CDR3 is TGTGCCATCAGTGAGCCGTTCTCGACAGGGTTGTTATCCTACAATGAGCAGTTCTTC. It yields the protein CAISEPFSTGLLSYNEQFF.

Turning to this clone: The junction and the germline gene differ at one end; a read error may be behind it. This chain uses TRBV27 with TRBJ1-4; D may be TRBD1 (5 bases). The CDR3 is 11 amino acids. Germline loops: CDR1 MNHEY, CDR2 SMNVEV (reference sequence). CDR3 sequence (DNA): TGTGCCAGCGGTTGGAAACCGGGACTGGTCTTT. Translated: CASGWKPGLVF. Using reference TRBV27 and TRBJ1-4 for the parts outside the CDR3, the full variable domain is EAQVTQNPRYLITVTGKKLTVTCSQNMNHEYMSWYRQDPGLGLRQIYYSMNVEVTDKGDVPEGYKVSRKEKRNFPLILESPSPNQTSLYFCASGWKPGLVFGSGTQLSVL.

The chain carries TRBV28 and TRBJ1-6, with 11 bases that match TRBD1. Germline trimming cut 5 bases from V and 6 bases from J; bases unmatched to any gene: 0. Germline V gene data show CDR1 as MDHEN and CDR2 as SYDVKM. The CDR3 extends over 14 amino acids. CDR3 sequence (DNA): TGTGCCAGCAGTGGACAGGGGGCTAATTCACCCCTCCACTTT. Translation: CASSGQGANSPLHF.

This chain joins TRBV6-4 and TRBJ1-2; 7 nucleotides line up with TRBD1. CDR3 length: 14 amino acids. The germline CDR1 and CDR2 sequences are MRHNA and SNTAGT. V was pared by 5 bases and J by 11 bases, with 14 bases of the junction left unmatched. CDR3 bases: TGTGCCAGCAGTCCTTCGGGGGACAGTGTTTTTTACACCTTC. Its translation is CASSPSGDSVFYTF.

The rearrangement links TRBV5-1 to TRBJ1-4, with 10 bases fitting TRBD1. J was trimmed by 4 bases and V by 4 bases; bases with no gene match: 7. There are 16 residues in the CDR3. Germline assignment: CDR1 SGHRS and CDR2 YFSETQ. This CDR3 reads CASSGRQGAINEKLFF. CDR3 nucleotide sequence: TGCGCCAGCAGCGGACGACAGGGGGCAATTAATGAAAAACTGTTTTTT. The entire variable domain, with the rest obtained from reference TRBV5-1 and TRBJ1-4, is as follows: KAGVTQTPRYLIKTRGQQVTLSCSPISGHRSVSWYQQTPGQGLQFLFEYFSETQRNKGNFPGRFSGRQFSNSRSEMNVSTLELGDSALYLCASSGRQGAINEKLFFGSGTQLSVL.

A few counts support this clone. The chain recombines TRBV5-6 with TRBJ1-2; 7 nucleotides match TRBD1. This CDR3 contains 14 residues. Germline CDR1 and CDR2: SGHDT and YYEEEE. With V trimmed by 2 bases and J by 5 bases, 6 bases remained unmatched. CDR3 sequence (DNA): TGTGCCAGCAGCTTACGGGACAGAATTTATGGCTACACCTTC. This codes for CASSLRDRIYGYTF.

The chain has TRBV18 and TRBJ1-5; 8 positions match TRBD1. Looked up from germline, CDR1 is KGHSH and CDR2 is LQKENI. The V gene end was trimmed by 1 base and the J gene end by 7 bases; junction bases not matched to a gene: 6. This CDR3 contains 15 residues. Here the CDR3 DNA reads TGTGCCAGCTCACCACTGTCAGGGGGCGGACAGCCCCAGCATTTT. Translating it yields CASSPLSGGGQPQHF. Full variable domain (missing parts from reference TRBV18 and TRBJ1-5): NAGVMQNPRHLVRRRGQEARLRCSPMKGHSHVYWYRQLPEEGLKFMVYLQKENIIDESGMPKERFSAEFPKEGPSILRIQQVVRGDSAAYFCASSPLSGGGQPQHFGDGTRLSIL.

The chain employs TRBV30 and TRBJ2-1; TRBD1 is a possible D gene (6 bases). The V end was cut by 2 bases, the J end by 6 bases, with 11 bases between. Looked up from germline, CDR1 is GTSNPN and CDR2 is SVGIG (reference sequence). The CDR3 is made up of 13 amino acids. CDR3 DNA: TGTGCCTGGAGTAGGACAGTACTCAATGAGCAGTTCTTC. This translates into CAWSRTVLNEQFF.

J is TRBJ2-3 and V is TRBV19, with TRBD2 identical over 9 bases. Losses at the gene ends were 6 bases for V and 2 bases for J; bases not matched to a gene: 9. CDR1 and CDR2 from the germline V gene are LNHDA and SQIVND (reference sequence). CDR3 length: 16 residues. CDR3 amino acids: CASRKREAPATDTQYF. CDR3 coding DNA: TGTGCCAGTAGGAAGCGGGAGGCCCCGGCCACAGATACGCAGTATTTT.

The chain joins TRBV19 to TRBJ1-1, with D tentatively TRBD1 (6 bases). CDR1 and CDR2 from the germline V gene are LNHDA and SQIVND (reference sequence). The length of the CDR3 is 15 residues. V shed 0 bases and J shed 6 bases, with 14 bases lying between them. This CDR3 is CASSIEVSGVAEAFF. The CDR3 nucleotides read TGTGCCAGTAGTATAGAGGTCTCAGGGGTTGCTGAAGCTTTCTTT.

The CDR3 loop reads CASSDSAENTEAFF. DNA for the CDR3: TGTGCCAGCAGTGACTCGGCGGAGAACACTGAAGCTTTCTTT. V gene TRBV6-4 combines with J gene TRBJ1-1, with no clear D. Looked up from germline, CDR1 is MRHNA and CDR2 is SNTAGT. CDR3 size: 14 residues. V dropped 0 bases and J dropped 1 base, with 6 bases sitting between them.